One sample yielded the 30 T cell receptor beta chains listed below, sequenced in a study of blood T cell repertoires in COVID-19. Profiling relied on immunoSEQ multiplex PCR, and the TCRdb table lists in-frame clones only, not all of them. The data show 60,000 to 85,000 clones, about nine tenths seen once. Material for sequencing was peripheral blood. The receptors were sampled from a woman older than 75 with active or convalescent COVID-19.

The CDR3, as DNA: TGTGCCATCAGTGAGGAGGGAGTAGGCGTGATCGAGCAGTACTTC. Its translation: CAISEEGVGVIEQYF. This sequence joins TRBV10-3 and TRBJ2-7; tentatively, D is TRBD2 (5 bases). The CDR3 consists of 15 residues. Germline CDR1 ENHRY, CDR2 SYGVKD. The V end was cut by 2 bases, the J end by 6 bases, with 17 bases between.

The V call is TRBV2, the J call TRBJ1-1, with D unclear. The CDR3 is 15 amino acids. V was pared by 3 bases and J by 1 base, with 12 bases between. The germline CDR1 and CDR2 sequences are SNHLY and FYNNEI. CDR3 in DNA: TGTGCCAGCAGTGAGAGGAGGCAGGAGAACACTGAAGCTTTCTTT. It specifies CASSERRQENTEAFF.

The V gene is TRBV5-4, the J gene TRBJ1-1; tentative D call: TRBD1 (5 bases). The CDR3 loop spans 15 amino acids. The V end lost 3 bases, the J end lost 1 base, and 13 bases lay between the germline ends. The germline V gene has CDR1 SGHNT and CDR2 YYREEE (reference sequence). The CDR3 region is CASSSGEGPNTEAFF. The CDR3 nucleotides read TGTGCCAGCAGCTCGGGGGAGGGCCCGAACACTGAAGCTTTCTTT. The whole variable domain, remainder taken from reference TRBV5-4 and TRBJ1-1, is ETGVTQSPTHLIKTRGQQVTLRCSSQSGHNTVSWYQQALGQGPQFIFQYYREEENGRGNFPPRFSGLQFPNYSSELNVNALELDDSALYLCASSSGEGPNTEAFFGQGTRLTVV.

The chain links TRBV5-8 to TRBJ2-1, with 14 bases lining up with TRBD2. The CDR3 loop spans 16 amino acids. J gave up 5 bases and V 0 bases, and 1 base lay outside the gene matches. The V gene's germline CDR1 is SGHTS and CDR2 YDEGEE. CDR3 bases: TGTGCCAGCAGCTTGGGGACTAGCGGGGGGCACAATGAGCAGTTCTTC. Protein: CASSLGTSGGHNEQFF.

This rearrangement joins TRBV5-1 to TRBJ2-3, with TRBD2 identical over 7 bases. In germline, CDR1 is SGHRS, CDR2 YFSETQ. J lost 6 bases, V lost 1 base, and 11 bases had no gene match. This CDR3 has 16 residues. The CDR3 here is CASSLFAGVSGDTQYF. The CDR3 region has the DNA TGCGCCAGCAGCTTGTTTGCGGGGGTGAGCGGCGATACGCAGTATTTT. The full variable domain, rest sourced from reference TRBV5-1 and TRBJ2-3, is KAGVTQTPRYLIKTRGQQVTLSCSPISGHRSVSWYQQTPGQGLQFLFEYFSETQRNKGNFPGRFSGRQFSNSRSEMNVSTLELGDSALYLCASSLFAGVSGDTQYFGPGTRLTVL.

The J gene is TRBJ2-7, the V gene TRBV5-1; 10 bases agree with TRBD1. V shed 2 bases, J shed 1 base, and the junction held 9 bases outside the gene matches. The germline V gene has CDR1 SGHRS and CDR2 YFSETQ. This CDR3 contains 17 residues. The CDR3 DNA sequence: TGCGCCAGCAGCTTTCAAGCCGGGACAGGGGTATCCTACGAGCAGTACTTC. Residues: CASSFQAGTGVSYEQYF.

The chain uses TRBV30 and TRBJ2-1; 7 bases line up with TRBD1. V trimming: 0 bases; J trimming: 5 bases; junction bases outside the gene matches: 4. This CDR3 comprises 14 residues. Germline CDR1 reads GTSNPN; CDR2 reads SVGIG (reference sequence). CDR3 bases: TGTGCCTGGAGTGTTCTGGGACAGAACAATGAGCAGTTCTTC. Translated: CAWSVLGQNNEQFF. The full variable domain, in which reference TRBV30 and TRBJ2-1 provide the parts outside the CDR3, is SQTIHQWPATLVQPVGSPLSLECTVEGTSNPNLYWYRQAAGRGLQLLFYSVGIGQISSEVPQNLSASRPQDRQFILSSKKLLLSDSGFYLCAWSVLGQNNEQFFGPGTRLTVL.

As DNA, the CDR3 is TGCACCAGCAGCCAGGATAGGTTACCAGCGGGGGCTGAGCAGTACTTC. It translates to CTSSQDRLPAGAEQYF. The chain is built from TRBV1 and TRBJ2-7; TRBD2 is the table's D call, not checked against the DNA. TRBV1 is termed a pseudogene. The CDR3 totals 16 residues.

The chain combines TRBV20-1 with TRBJ2-7; 11 nucleotides agree with TRBD2. Germline V gene lookup returns CDR1 DFQATT and CDR2 SNEGSKA (reference sequence). Losses at the gene ends were 3 bases for V and 3 bases for J; bases not matched to a gene: 4. The CDR3 consists of 14 residues. The CDR3: CSASSLAGDYEQYF. The DNA for the CDR3 is TGCAGTGCTAGTTCACTAGCGGGGGACTACGAGCAGTACTTC.

This rearrangement joins TRBV5-1 to TRBJ1-3, with no clear D. V was clipped by 4 bases and J by 2 bases, with 13 bases between them. Germline CDR1 and CDR2: SGHRS and YFSETQ. The CDR3 has 15 residues. CDR3 coding DNA: TGCGCCAGCAGCCACACCGGGTTACCTGGAAACACCATATATTTT. Its translation: CASSHTGLPGNTIYF.

A single count supports this clone. This chain uses TRBV7-8 with TRBJ2-7; 8 nucleotides align to TRBD1. CDR3 size: 15 residues. Germline CDR1 and CDR2: SGHVS and FQNEAQ. The junction had 6 bases not matched to a gene; V was cut back by 2 bases and J by 3 bases. This CDR3 reads CASSLIQGAYYEQYF. CDR3 sequence (DNA): TGTGCCAGCAGCTTAATTCAGGGGGCATACTACGAGCAGTACTTC.

V usage is TRBV11-2 and J usage is TRBJ1-1; D gene ambiguous. Germline V gene lookup returns CDR1 SGHAT and CDR2 FQNNGV. The CDR3 spans 13 residues. Trimming shortened V by 1 base and J by 5 bases, and 8 bases separated the two germline ends. CDR3 protein: CASSLGASTEAFF. The CDR3 DNA follows: TGTGCCAGCAGCTTAGGGGCTTCAACTGAAGCTTTCTTT.

V gene TRBV6-5 combines with J gene TRBJ1-1; D perhaps matches TRBD1 (6 bases). Trimming pared 0 bases from V and 3 bases from J, leaving 11 bases between. Germline V gene sequence: CDR1 MNHEY, CDR2 SVGAGI. The CDR3 is 15 residues long. CDR3 sequence (DNA): TGTGCCAGCAGTTACTCGACAGGCCCCCACACTGAAGCTTTCTTT. Translated: CASSYSTGPHTEAFF.

The chain is built from TRBV4-3 and TRBJ2-3, with 11 nucleotides matching TRBD2. This CDR3 spans 18 amino acids. The V gene's germline CDR1 is LGHNA and CDR2 YSLEER. After removal of 3 bases from V and 0 bases from J, the junction contained 8 bases not matched to a gene. The CDR3 DNA reads TGCGCCAGCAGCCAGTTAGCGGGGGGGCGATCTAGCACAGATACGCAGTATTTT. Its protein is CASSQLAGGRSSTDTQYF.

This clone was recorded only once. The CDR3 sequence is CASSPLGEKYGYTF. The CDR3, as DNA: TGTGCCAGCAGTCCCCTCGGAGAGAAGTATGGCTACACCTTC. The chain carries TRBV27 and TRBJ1-2; D gene ambiguous. The CDR3 runs 14 residues. Trimming took off 5 bases at V and 5 bases at J, with 15 bases between the two ends. The germline gives CDR1 MNHEY, CDR2 SMNVEV (reference sequence).

This chain links TRBV7-3 with TRBJ1-1; D might be TRBD1 (5 bases). Germline assignment: CDR1 SGHTA and CDR2 FQGTGA. V lost 8 bases and J lost 5, with 15 bases in between. The CDR3 is made up of 13 amino acids. The CDR3 is CASSQVRATEAFF. The CDR3 coding sequence is TGTGCCAGCTCGCAGGTCAGGGCGACTGAAGCTTTCTTT.

The chain carries TRBV10-3 and TRBJ1-5; no definite D call. The ends were cut back, 6 bases at V and 5 bases at J, with 8 bases in the middle. Germline V gene lookup returns CDR1 ENHRY and CDR2 SYGVKD. The CDR3 length is 12 residues. CDR3 sequence reads: CAISPPDQPQHF. CDR3 in DNA: TGTGCCATCAGCCCCCCCGATCAGCCCCAGCATTTT.

The V call is TRBV5-4, the J call TRBJ2-3; 8 nucleotides match TRBD2. V gave up 0 bases and J gave up 6 bases; unmatched junction bases: 9. This CDR3 region has 16 residues. Per the germline V gene, CDR1 is SGHNT and CDR2 is YYREEE (reference sequence). CDR3 bases: TGTGCCAGCAGCTTGGCGGGGGGGGCGAGTTCGGATACGCAGTATTTT. Residues: CASSLAGGASSDTQYF.

CDR3 amino acids: CASSQDWDRPQYF. Written as DNA, the CDR3 is TGTGCCAGCAGCCAAGATTGGGACAGGCCGCAGTATTTT. This chain connects TRBV3-1 (or the pseudogene TRBV3-2) to TRBJ2-3; TRBD1 matches at 8 bases. Germline V gene sequence: CDR1 LGHDT, CDR2 YNNKEL (reference sequence). The CDR3 is 13 residues long. The ends lost 0 bases at V and 10 bases at J; junction bases unmatched: 3.

The chain carries TRBV11-2 and TRBJ2-5; possible D gene TRBD1, 5 bases. From germline, CDR1 is SGHAT and CDR2 FQNNGV. Trimming stripped 5 bases from V and 4 bases from J, with 8 bases between. The CDR3 covers 12 residues. CDR3 residues: CASSPRGETQYF. CDR3 nucleotides: TGTGCCAGCAGCCCTAGGGGAGAGACCCAGTACTTC.

V gene TRBV7-9 combines with J gene TRBJ1-4; D is unresolved. The V end lost 5 bases, the J end lost 7 bases, and 11 bases lay between the germline ends. The length of the CDR3 is 13 residues. Germline V gene lookup returns CDR1 SEHNR and CDR2 FQNEAQ (reference sequence). In DNA form, the CDR3 reads TGTGCCAGCAGCGCGGAGAGGAGTGAAAAACTGTTTTTT. Translating gives CASSAERSEKLFF.

This rearrangement joins TRBV19 to TRBJ1-4; D might be TRBD1 (6 bases). V was pared by 4 bases and J by 3 bases, with 18 bases between. Germline V CDR1 and CDR2: LNHDA, SQIVND (reference sequence). This CDR3 has 17 residues. The CDR3: CASSTGGNRASNEKLFF. The CDR3 DNA reads as TGTGCCAGTAGTACAGGAGGTAACAGGGCCTCTAATGAAAAACTGTTTTTT.

This chain joins TRBV5-1 and TRBJ2-5; D might be TRBD2 (6 bases). The CDR3 spans 15 residues. CDR1 is SGHRS, CDR2 YFSETQ, per germline. V lost 4 bases and J lost 4, with 17 bases in between. The CDR3 DNA sequence: TGCGCCAGCAGCCCCCCCGTGGGGGGAGGAGAGACCCAGTACTTC. This sequence encodes CASSPPVGGGETQYF. The entire variable domain, with the rest obtained from reference TRBV5-1 and TRBJ2-5, is as follows: KAGVTQTPRYLIKTRGQQVTLSCSPISGHRSVSWYQQTPGQGLQFLFEYFSETQRNKGNFPGRFSGRQFSNSRSEMNVSTLELGDSALYLCASSPPVGGGETQYFGPGTRLLVL.

In DNA, the CDR3 is TGTGCCAGCAGTGAGCCTGGACAGGGGGCGTACACCGGGGAGCTGTTTTTT. This codes for CASSEPGQGAYTGELFF. This chain connects TRBV6-1 to TRBJ2-2; 11 bases fit TRBD1. Per germline, CDR1 MNHNS and CDR2 SASEGT. Trimming cost V 3 bases and J 3 bases; bases outside gene matches: 6. The CDR3 is 17 amino acids.

The J gene is TRBJ1-3, the V gene TRBV18; the D is unclear. The germline V gene encodes CDR1 KGHSH and CDR2 LQKENI. Trimming pared 3 bases from V and 3 bases from J, leaving 9 bases between. This CDR3 contains 14 residues. CDR3 nucleotide sequence: TGTGCCAGCTCACCCTCCAACAGTGGAAACACCATATATTTT. Translating it yields CASSPSNSGNTIYF.

The J gene is TRBJ2-3, the V gene TRBV9; 9 nucleotides match TRBD2. The trim removed 0 bases at V and 0 bases at J, leaving 14 bases unmatched. The CDR3 spans 20 residues. Germline assignment: CDR1 SGDLS and CDR2 YYNGEE. CDR3 residues: CASSVAGGTSGLKSTDTQYF. CDR3 in DNA: TGTGCCAGCAGCGTAGCGGGTGGAACTAGCGGGTTAAAAAGCACAGATACGCAGTATTTT. Combining the CDR3 with reference TRBV9 and TRBJ2-3 gives the whole variable domain DSGVTQTPKHLITATGQRVTLRCSPRSGDLSVYWYQQSLDQGLQFLIQYYNGEERAKGNILERFSAQQFPDLHSELNLSSLELGDSALYFCASSVAGGTSGLKSTDTQYFGPGTRLTVL.

This chain joins TRBV7-2 and TRBJ1-6; 9 bases fit TRBD1. From germline, CDR1 is SGHTA and CDR2 FQGNSA. V shed 5 bases, J shed 3 bases, and the junction held 2 bases outside the gene matches. The CDR3 consists of 15 residues. The CDR3 region is CASSRDRVYNSPLHF. The CDR3 coding sequence is TGTGCCAGCAGCAGGGACAGGGTCTATAATTCACCCCTCCACTTT.

The rearrangement joins TRBV7-2 to TRBJ1-2; D is unresolved. Germline-derived CDR1 and CDR2 are SGHTA and FQGNSA. The ends were cut back, 4 bases at V and 1 base at J, with 13 bases in the middle. CDR3 length: 15 amino acids. The CDR3 is CASSSSKLLNYGYTF. CDR3 nucleotide sequence: TGTGCCAGCAGCTCAAGTAAGCTCCTTAACTATGGCTACACCTTC.

This sequence joins TRBV29-1 and TRBJ1-3, with TRBD1 matching over 7 bases. Germline lookup yields CDR1 SQVTM and CDR2 ANQGSEA. J lost 3 bases, V lost 4 bases, and 3 bases had no gene match. The CDR3 sequence is 13 residues long. CDR3 nucleotide sequence: TGCAGCGTTGGGGGGACAGTTGGAAACACCATATATTTT. Protein product: CSVGGTVGNTIYF.

This clone appeared a few times. The rearrangement links TRBV11-2 to TRBJ1-2, with 7 bases aligning to TRBD1. The V segment lost 3 bases and the J segment 1 base; nucleotides outside the gene matches: 8. The germline gives CDR1 SGHAT, CDR2 FQNNGV. The CDR3 covers 16 residues. In nucleotides, the CDR3 is TGTGCCAGCAGCTTCACCGGGACAGATTATAACTATGGCTACACCTTC. Translation gives CASSFTGTDYNYGYTF.